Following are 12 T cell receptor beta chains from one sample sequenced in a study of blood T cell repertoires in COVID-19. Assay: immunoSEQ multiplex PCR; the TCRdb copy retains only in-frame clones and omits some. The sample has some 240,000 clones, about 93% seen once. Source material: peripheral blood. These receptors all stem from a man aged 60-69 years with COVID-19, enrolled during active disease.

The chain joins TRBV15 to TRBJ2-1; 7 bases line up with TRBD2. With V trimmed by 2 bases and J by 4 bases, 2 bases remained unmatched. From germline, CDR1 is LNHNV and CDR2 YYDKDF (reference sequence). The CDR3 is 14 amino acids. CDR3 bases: TGTGCCACCAGCAGAAGCGGGGCTTACAATGAGCAGTTCTTC. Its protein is CATSRSGAYNEQFF.

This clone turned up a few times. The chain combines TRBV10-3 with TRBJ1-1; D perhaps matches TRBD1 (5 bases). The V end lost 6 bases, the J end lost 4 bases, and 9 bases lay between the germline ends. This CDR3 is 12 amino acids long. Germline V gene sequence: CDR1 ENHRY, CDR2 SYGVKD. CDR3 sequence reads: CAIRGPLTEAFF. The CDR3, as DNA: TGTGCCATCAGGGGGCCTCTCACTGAAGCTTTCTTT.

The DNA for the CDR3 is TGTGCCAGCAGCGTACAGGGACCCTACGAGCAGTACTTC. Encoded protein: CASSVQGPYEQYF. The gene calls are TRBV13 and TRBJ2-7; D is possibly TRBD1 (6 bases). The germline V gene has CDR1 PRHDT and CDR2 FYEKMQ (reference sequence). V dropped 5 bases and J dropped 2 bases, with 10 bases sitting between them. This CDR3 is 13 amino acids long.

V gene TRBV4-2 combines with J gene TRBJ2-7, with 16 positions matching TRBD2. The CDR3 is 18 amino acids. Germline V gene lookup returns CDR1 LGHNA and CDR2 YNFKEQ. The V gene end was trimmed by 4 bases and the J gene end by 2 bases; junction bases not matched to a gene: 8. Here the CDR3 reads CASSRGLAGGPGTYEQYF. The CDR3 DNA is TGTGCCAGCAGCCGGGGACTAGCGGGAGGGCCTGGGACCTACGAGCAGTACTTC.

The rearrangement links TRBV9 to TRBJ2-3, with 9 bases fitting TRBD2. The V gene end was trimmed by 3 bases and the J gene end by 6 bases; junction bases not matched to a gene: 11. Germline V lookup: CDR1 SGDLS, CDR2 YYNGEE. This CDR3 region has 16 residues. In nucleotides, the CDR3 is TGTGCCAGCAGCGAGGGGGGCGGGAGGGCCGCTGATACGCAGTATTTT. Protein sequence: CASSEGGGRAADTQYF. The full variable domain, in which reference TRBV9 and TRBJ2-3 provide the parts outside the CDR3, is DSGVTQTPKHLITATGQRVTLRCSPRSGDLSVYWYQQSLDQGLQFLIQYYNGEERAKGNILERFSAQQFPDLHSELNLSSLELGDSALYFCASSEGGGRAADTQYFGPGTRLTVL.

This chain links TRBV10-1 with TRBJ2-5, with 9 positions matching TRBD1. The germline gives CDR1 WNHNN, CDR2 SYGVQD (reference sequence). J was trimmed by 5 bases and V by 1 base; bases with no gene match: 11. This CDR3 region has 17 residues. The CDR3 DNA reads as TGCGCCAGCAGTGAGTGGGACAGGGAGAGGGAAGGGGAGACCCAGTACTTC. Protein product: CASSEWDREREGETQYF.

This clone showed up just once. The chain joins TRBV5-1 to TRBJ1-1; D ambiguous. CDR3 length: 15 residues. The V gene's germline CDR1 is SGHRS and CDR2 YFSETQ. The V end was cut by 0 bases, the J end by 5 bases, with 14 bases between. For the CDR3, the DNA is TGCGCCAGCAGCTTGGGGTCTCGTAGAAATACTGAAGCTTTCTTT. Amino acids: CASSLGSRRNTEAFF.

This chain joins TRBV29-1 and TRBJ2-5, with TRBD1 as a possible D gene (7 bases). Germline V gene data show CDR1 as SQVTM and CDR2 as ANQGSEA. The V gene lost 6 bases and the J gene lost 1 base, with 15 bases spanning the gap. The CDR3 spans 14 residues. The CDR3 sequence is CSVEGGQPQETQYF. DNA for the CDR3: TGCAGCGTGGAGGGGGGACAGCCCCAAGAGACCCAGTACTTC.

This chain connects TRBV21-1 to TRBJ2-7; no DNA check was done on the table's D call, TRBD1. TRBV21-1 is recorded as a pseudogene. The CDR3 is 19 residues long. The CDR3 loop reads CASSTNADRGGNRGYEQYF. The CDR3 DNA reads TGTGCCAGCAGCACGAACGCGGACAGGGGAGGGAATAGGGGCTACGAGCAGTACTTC.

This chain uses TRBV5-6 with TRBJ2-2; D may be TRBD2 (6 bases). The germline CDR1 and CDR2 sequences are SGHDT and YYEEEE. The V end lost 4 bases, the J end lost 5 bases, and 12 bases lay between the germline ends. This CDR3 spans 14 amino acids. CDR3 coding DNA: TGTGCCAGCAGCACCTTTGCGGGAACCGGGGAGCTGTTTTTT. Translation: CASSTFAGTGELFF.

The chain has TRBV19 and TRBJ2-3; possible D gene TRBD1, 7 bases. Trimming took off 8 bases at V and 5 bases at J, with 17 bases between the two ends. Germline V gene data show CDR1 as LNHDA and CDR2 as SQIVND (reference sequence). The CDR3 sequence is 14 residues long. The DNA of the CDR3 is TGTGCCAGTGGCGGGACAGTAATTCAAGATACGCAGTATTTT. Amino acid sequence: CASGGTVIQDTQYF. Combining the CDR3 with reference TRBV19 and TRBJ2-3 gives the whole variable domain DGGITQSPKYLFRKEGQNVTLSCEQNLNHDAMYWYRQDPGQGLRLIYYSQIVNDFQKGDIAEGYSVSREKKESFPLTVTSAQKNPTAFYLCASGGTVIQDTQYFGPGTRLTVL.

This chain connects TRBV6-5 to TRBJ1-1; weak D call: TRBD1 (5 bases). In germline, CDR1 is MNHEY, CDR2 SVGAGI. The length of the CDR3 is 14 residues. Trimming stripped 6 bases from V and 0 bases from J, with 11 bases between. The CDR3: CASRGEGMNTEAFF. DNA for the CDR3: TGTGCCAGCAGGGGGGAGGGAATGAACACTGAAGCTTTCTTT.